The source of this T cell receptor (beta chain) is a study of T-cell reconstitution after alpha-beta-depleted transplantation in children. The CDR3 is 14 residues long. The V gene end was trimmed by 5 bases and the J gene end by 8 bases; junction bases not matched to a gene: 9. Per germline, CDR1 ENHRY and CDR2 SYGVKD. Findings and caveats of the study: Recipient T cells and thymic progenitors that survived were the source of the high TCRbeta diversity seen at day 60 in some patients. It was newly produced T cells that mostly accounted for T-cell counts and diversity one year after transplant. By about two months after transplant, alpha-beta T cells reportedly arose from several hundred graft clones that had expanded.

Note on this clonotype: Its specificity is not known.

The TCRbeta library was prepared with unique molecular identifiers. TCRdb analysed the PCR reads with MiXCR anew, one entry per CDR3 protein. There are about 980,000 distinct CDR3 sequences in the sample; 25% to 35% occur only once, and over 25% lies in the top ten. This receptor was identified in a boy less than two years old who had a stem cell transplant for SCID, so the T cells may come from the graft donor. The sample consisted of PBMCs, mostly from graft donor cells, taken 360 days after TCRalphabeta/CD19-depleted stem cell transplant. The chain is built from TRBV10-3 and TRBJ1-2, with 9 bases identical to TRBD1. CDR3 region: CAISPGQGPGGYTF. The CDR3 nucleotides read TGTGCCATCAGTCCTGGACAGGGGCCTGGGGGCTACACCTTC.